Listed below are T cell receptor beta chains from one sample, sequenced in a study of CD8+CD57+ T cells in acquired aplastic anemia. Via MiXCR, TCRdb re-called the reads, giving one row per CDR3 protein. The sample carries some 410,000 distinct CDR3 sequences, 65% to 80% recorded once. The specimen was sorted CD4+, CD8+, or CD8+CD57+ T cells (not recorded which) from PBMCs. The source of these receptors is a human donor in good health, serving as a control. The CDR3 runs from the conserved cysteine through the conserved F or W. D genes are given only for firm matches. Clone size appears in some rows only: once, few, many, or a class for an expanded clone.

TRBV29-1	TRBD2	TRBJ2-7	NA	TGCAGCGTGATCCCAGGACTAGCGGGGGCTCAGCGCGAGCAGTACTTC	CSVIPGLAGAQREQYF
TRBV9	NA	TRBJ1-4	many	TGTGCCAGCAGCGTAGACGAGAATGAAAAACTGTTTTTT	CASSVDENEKLFF
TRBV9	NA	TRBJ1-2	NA	TGTGCCAGCAGCGTGTCGGGGCCAGTCTTCGAGCAGTACACCTTC	CASSVSGPVFEQYTF
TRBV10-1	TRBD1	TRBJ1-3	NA	TGTGCCATGAGGGGGCCTACAGGGCTTGGAAACACCATATATTTT	CAMRGPTGLGNTIYF
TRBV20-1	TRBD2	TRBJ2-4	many	TGCAGTTGGACTAGCGGGGGGAACATTCAGTACTTC	CSWTSGGNIQYF
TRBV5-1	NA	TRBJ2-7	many	TGCGCCAGCAGCAAGGAGGCCTACGAGCAGTACTTC	CASSKEAYEQYF
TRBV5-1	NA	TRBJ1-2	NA	TGTGCCAGCAGCGTGAGAGGGGACTATGGCTACACCTTC	CASSVRGDYGYTF
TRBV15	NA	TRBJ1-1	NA	TGTGCCACCAGCAGGCGACTGGAAGTGAACAATGAAGCTACCTTT	CATSRRLEVNNEATF
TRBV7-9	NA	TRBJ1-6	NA	TGTGCCAGCAGCTTAGGACACGTTAATTCACCCCTCCACTTT	CASSLGHVNSPLHF
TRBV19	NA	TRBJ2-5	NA	TGTGCCAGTAGGATGGGAGGCAGAGGGCGGGAGACCCAGTACTTC	CASRMGGRGRETQYF
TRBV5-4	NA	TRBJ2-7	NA	TGTGCCAGCACCCCGGTGGGGGCGGTTTACGAGCAGTACTTC	CASTPVGAVYEQYF
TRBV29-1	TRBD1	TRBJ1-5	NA	TGCAGCGCAAGGACAGGGATTCAGCCCCAGCATTTT	CSARTGIQPQHF
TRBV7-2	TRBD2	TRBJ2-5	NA	TGTGCCAGCAGCGTGGGGACTAGCGGGAGGGCCCGAGAGACCCAGTACTTC	CASSVGTSGRARETQYF
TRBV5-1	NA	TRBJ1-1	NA	TGCGCCAGCAGTTCCTTCAGGGGAATCACTGAAGCTTTCTTT	CASSSFRGITEAFF
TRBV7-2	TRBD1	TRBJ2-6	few	TGTGCCAGCAGCCCAAGGTTGGGACAGGGCGTATCTGGGGCCAACGTCCTGACTTTC	CASSPRLGQGVSGANVLTF
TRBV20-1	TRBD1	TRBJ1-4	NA	TGCAGTGCGGAAGGACAGGGTGGCTTTGGGGCAACTAATGAAAAACTGTTTTTT	CSAEGQGGFGATNEKLFF
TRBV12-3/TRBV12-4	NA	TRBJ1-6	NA	TGTGCCAGCCGAACAGAGGGTTACGGGAGACCCCTCCACTTT	CASRTEGYGRPLHF
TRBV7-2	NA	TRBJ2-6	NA	TGTGCCAGCAGCGTCAACACCTTAAGAAATGCCGAGGCCAACGTCCTGACTTTC	CASSVNTLRNAEANVLTF
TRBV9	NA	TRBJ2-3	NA	TGCGCCAGCAGCCCAGGAGGACCCGGCGCCAGCACAGATACGCAGTATTTT	CASSPGGPGASTDTQYF
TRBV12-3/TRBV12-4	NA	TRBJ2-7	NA	TGTGCCAGCAGCCGGGTCTCCTACGAGCAGTACTTC	CASSRVSYEQYF